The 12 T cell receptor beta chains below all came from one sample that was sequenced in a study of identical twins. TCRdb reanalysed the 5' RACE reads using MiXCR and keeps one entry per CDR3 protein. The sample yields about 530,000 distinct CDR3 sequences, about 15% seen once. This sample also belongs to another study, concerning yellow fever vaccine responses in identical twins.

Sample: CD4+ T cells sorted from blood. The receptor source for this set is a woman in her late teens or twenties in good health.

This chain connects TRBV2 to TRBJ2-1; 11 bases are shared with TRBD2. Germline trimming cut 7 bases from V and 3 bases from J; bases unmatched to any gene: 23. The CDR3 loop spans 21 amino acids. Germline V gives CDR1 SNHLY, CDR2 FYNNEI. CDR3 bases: TGTGCCAGCACGCTGGTCCCGGTACGACTAGCGGGGACCCCACTCTACAATGAGCAGTTCTTC. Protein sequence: CASTLVPVRLAGTPLYNEQFF.

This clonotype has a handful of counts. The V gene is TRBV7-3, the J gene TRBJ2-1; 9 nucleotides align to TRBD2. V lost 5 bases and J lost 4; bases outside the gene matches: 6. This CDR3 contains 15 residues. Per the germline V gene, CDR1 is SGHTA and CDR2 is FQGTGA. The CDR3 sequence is CASSRRLAEYNEQFF. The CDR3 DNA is TGTGCCAGCAGCCGCCGACTAGCGGAGTACAATGAGCAGTTCTTC.

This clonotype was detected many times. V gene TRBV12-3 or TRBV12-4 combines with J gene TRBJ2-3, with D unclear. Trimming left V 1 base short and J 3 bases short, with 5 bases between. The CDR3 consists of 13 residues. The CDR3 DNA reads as TGTGCCAGCAGTTTAGGTAAAACAGATACGCAGTATTTT. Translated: CASSLGKTDTQYF.

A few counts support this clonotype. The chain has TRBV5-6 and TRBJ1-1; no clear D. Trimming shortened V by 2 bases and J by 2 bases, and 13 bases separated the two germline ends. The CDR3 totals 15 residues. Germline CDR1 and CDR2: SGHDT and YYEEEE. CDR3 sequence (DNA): TGTGCCAGCAGCTTTTCTCCCAATTTAAACACTGAAGCTTTCTTT. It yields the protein CASSFSPNLNTEAFF.

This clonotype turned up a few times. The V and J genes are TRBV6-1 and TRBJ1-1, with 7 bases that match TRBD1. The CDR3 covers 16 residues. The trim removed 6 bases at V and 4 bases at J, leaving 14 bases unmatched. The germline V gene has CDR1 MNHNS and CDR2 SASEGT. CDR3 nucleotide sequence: TGTGCCAGCAGGGTGGGGAGGGGGCTGGCGGGCACTGAAGCTTTCTTT. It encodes CASRVGRGLAGTEAFF.

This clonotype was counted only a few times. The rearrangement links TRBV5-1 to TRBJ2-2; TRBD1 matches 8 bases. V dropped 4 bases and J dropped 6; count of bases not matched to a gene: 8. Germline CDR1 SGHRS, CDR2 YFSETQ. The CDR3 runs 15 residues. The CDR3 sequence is CASSPRQGSPGELFF. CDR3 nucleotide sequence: TGCGCCAGCAGCCCCCGACAGGGGAGCCCCGGGGAGCTGTTTTTT.

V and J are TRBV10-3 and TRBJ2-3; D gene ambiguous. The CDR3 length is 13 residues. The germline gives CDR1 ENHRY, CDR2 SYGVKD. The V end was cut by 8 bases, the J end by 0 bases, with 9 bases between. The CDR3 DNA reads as TGTGCCATCGTGGGCGATAGCACAGATACGCAGTATTTT. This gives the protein CAIVGDSTDTQYF.

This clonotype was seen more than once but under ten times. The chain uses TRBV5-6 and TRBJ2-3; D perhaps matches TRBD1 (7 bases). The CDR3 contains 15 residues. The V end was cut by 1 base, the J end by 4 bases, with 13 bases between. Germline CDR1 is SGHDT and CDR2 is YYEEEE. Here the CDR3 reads CASSLRQGGPDTQYF. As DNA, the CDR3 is TGTGCCAGCAGCTTGAGGCAGGGGGGTCCAGATACGCAGTATTTT.

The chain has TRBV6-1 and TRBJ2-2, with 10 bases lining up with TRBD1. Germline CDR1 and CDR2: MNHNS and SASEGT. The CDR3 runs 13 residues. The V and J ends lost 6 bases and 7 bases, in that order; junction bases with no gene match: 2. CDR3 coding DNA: TGTGCCAGCAGGGGGACAGGGGTCGGGGAGCTGTTTTTT. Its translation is CASRGTGVGELFF.

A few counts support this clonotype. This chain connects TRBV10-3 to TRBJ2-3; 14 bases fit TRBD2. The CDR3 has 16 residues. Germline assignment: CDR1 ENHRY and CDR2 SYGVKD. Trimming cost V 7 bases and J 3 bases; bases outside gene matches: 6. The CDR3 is CAIKGLAGEGTDTQYF. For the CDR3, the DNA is TGTGCCATCAAGGGACTAGCGGGAGAGGGGACAGATACGCAGTATTTT.

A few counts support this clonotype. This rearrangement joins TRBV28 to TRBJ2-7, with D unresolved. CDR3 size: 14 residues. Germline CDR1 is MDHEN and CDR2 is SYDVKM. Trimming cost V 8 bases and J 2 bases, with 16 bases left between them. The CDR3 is CASEDGRRTYEQYF. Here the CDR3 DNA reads TGTGCCAGCGAAGACGGCAGGCGAACCTACGAGCAGTACTTC.

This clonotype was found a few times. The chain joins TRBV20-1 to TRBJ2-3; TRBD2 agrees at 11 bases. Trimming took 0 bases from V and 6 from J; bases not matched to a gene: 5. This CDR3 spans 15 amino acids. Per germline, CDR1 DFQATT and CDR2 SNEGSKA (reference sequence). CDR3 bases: TGCAGTGCTAGAGATCTAGCGGGAGGTTCTGATACGCAGTATTTT. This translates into CSARDLAGGSDTQYF.